Following are 21 T cell receptor beta chains from one sample sequenced in a study of T cell repertoires in cytomegalovirus infection. No antigen has been identified for these receptors. MiXCR was run by TCRdb on the reads, yielding one entry per CDR3 protein. The sample comprises about 900,000 distinct CDR3 sequences, roughly 30% of which are singletons, and roughly an eighth rests with the top ten. Here the sequenced sample was cultured CD8+ T cells from PBMCs, taken from culture after CMV antigen stimulation. The receptors stem from a human donor in good health (CMV status not recorded). Some clones in this sample may be carry-over from other donors' samples.

Comments on this clonotype: The junction differs from germline at one of its ends, possibly a read error. The CDR3 nucleotides are TGTGCCAGCAGCTCCCCGGGTAAGGGGTCAACCTACAGTGAGCAGTTCTTC. Its protein product is CASSSPGKGSTYSEQFF. V gene TRBV7-6 combines with J gene TRBJ2-1; D might be TRBD1 (5 bases). Germline lookup yields CDR1 SGHVS and CDR2 FNYEAQ. CDR3 length: 17 residues. Drawing the rest from reference TRBV7-6 and TRBJ2-1, the complete variable domain is GAGVSQSPRYKVTKRGQDVALRCDPISGHVSLYWYRQALGQGPEFLTYFNYEAQQDKSGLPNDRFSAERPEGSISTLTIQRTEQRDSAMYRCASSSPGKGSTYSEQFFGPGTRLTVL.

In its sample, this clonotype was seen many times. The chain carries TRBV7-2 and TRBJ2-7, with a tentative D call TRBD2 (6 bases). CDR1 is SGHTA and CDR2 is FQGNSA in the germline V gene. The CDR3 totals 13 residues. V shed 8 bases and J shed 6 bases, with 17 bases lying between them. The CDR3 DNA is TGTGCCAGCGGCAGGCCCGGGGGTGGCGAGCAGTACTTC. Translated: CASGRPGGGEQYF.

V is TRBV7-9 and J is TRBJ2-2; D may be TRBD1 (5 bases). The CDR3 sequence is 18 residues long. V was pared by 0 bases and J by 0 bases, with 14 bases between. CDR1 and CDR2 from the germline V gene are SEHNR and FQNEAQ (reference sequence). The CDR3 sequence is CASSLAFLGATNTGELFF. The CDR3 DNA follows: TGTGCCAGCAGCTTAGCCTTTCTAGGGGCGACGAACACCGGGGAGCTGTTTTTT.

Of note for this clonotype: A read error may produce the germline difference seen at one junction end. This chain joins TRBV19 and TRBJ1-1; perhaps TRBD1 as D (5 bases). The CDR3 extends over 11 amino acids. Germline V gene data show CDR1 as LNHDA and CDR2 as SQIVND (reference sequence). The CDR3 nucleotides are TGTGCCAGTAGTATCGGACTCGGGGGGGACTTT. Protein: CASSIGLGGDF.

This chain uses TRBV10-3 with TRBJ1-3; TRBD1 matches at 8 bases. V dropped 6 bases and J dropped 0; count of bases not matched to a gene: 10. Germline CDR1 and CDR2: ENHRY and SYGVKD. This CDR3 has 17 amino acids. Written as DNA, the CDR3 is TGTGCCATCAGAGGACATGTCGACAGGGGCTCTGGAAACACCATATATTTT. It yields the protein CAIRGHVDRGSGNTIYF.

The rearrangement joins TRBV5-1 to TRBJ2-5; TRBD1 matches at 8 bases. The CDR3 loop spans 16 amino acids. With V trimmed by 2 bases and J by 4 bases, 10 bases remained unmatched. Per the germline V gene, CDR1 is SGHRS and CDR2 is YFSETQ. The DNA for the CDR3 is TGCGCCAGCAGCTTAGGGTCGACAGGGGATGGAGAGACCCAGTACTTC. As protein: CASSLGSTGDGETQYF. The full variable domain, with the rest looked up from reference TRBV5-1 and TRBJ2-5, is KAGVTQTPRYLIKTRGQQVTLSCSPISGHRSVSWYQQTPGQGLQFLFEYFSETQRNKGNFPGRFSGRQFSNSRSEMNVSTLELGDSALYLCASSLGSTGDGETQYFGPGTRLLVL.

This sequence joins TRBV7-6 and TRBJ2-7; no firm D call. The ends were cut back, 3 bases at V and 6 bases at J, with 15 bases in the middle. This CDR3 spans 14 amino acids. Germline CDR1 SGHVS, CDR2 FNYEAQ. CDR3 residues: CASSFGGVGSEQYF. In DNA form, the CDR3 reads TGTGCCAGCAGCTTTGGTGGGGTCGGTAGCGAGCAGTACTTC.

A few counts support this clonotype. The V gene is TRBV2, the J gene TRBJ2-7, with D possibly being TRBD1 or TRBD2 (6 bases each). From germline, CDR1 is SNHLY and CDR2 FYNNEI. The CDR3 spans 15 residues. V gave up 8 bases and J gave up 5 bases, with 22 bases separating them. The CDR3, as DNA: TGTGCCAGCCGGAGGGGGACGGCCCTTCTACACGAGCAGTACTTC. It is translated as CASRRGTALLHEQYF.

This rearrangement joins TRBV2 to TRBJ2-3; 9 positions agree with TRBD1. With 4 bases clipped from V and 2 bases from J, the junction kept 7 bases outside the gene matches. Germline V CDR1 and CDR2: SNHLY, FYNNEI. This CDR3 is built from 16 residues. CDR3 loop: CASSVGTGIFTDTQYF. CDR3 sequence (DNA): TGTGCCAGCAGTGTCGGGACAGGGATTTTCACAGATACGCAGTATTTT.

V gene TRBV7-8 combines with J gene TRBJ1-3, with 8 bases identical to TRBD1. CDR3 length equals 15 residues. Germline trimming cut 5 bases from V and 4 bases from J; bases unmatched to any gene: 7. Germline CDR1 and CDR2: SGHVS and FQNEAQ. The CDR3 spells CASSIRTGMGNTIYF. In nucleotides, the CDR3 is TGTGCCAGCAGCATCAGGACAGGGATGGGAAACACCATATATTTT.

This clonotype was observed many times. The chain links TRBV7-6 to TRBJ2-5; TRBD1 might be the D (5 bases). The germline V gene has CDR1 SGHVS and CDR2 FNYEAQ. Trimming left V 5 bases short and J 2 bases short, with 12 bases between. The CDR3 extends over 14 amino acids. This CDR3 reads CASSRDSFQETQYF. In nucleotides, the CDR3 is TGTGCCAGCAGCCGCGACAGTTTTCAAGAGACCCAGTACTTC.

The chain links TRBV27 to TRBJ1-6, with a weak D call TRBD1 (6 bases). Trimming removed 5 bases at V and 3 bases at J, with 17 bases between. Per the germline V gene, CDR1 is MNHEY and CDR2 is SMNVEV (reference sequence). The CDR3 sequence is 17 residues long. The CDR3 region is CASSPTGKTFYNSPLHF. Written as DNA, the CDR3 is TGTGCCAGCAGTCCGACAGGAAAAACGTTCTATAATTCACCCCTCCACTTT.

The genes are TRBV9 and TRBJ1-2; maybe TRBD1 (5 bases). V was clipped by 7 bases and J by 1 base, with 11 bases between them. Germline values: CDR1 SGDLS, CDR2 YYNGEE. This CDR3 region has 13 residues. The CDR3 DNA reads as TGTGCCAGCGGTGGGACCGGTAACTATGGCTACACCTTC. As protein: CASGGTGNYGYTF.

The chain links TRBV2 to TRBJ2-3, with 10 positions matching TRBD2. J was trimmed by 7 bases and V by 0 bases; bases with no gene match: 7. Germline CDR1 is SNHLY and CDR2 is FYNNEI. This CDR3 contains 16 residues. The CDR3 nucleotides read TGTGCCAGCAGTGAAGCCGAAGCGGGGGGGCCATATACGCAGTATTTT. Its protein is CASSEAEAGGPYTQYF. The full variable domain, with the rest looked up from reference TRBV2 and TRBJ2-3, is EPEVTQTPSHQVTQMGQEVILRCVPISNHLYFYWYRQILGQKVEFLVSFYNNEISEKSEIFDDQFSVERPDGSNFTLKIRSTKLEDSAMYFCASSEAEAGGPYTQYFGPGTRLTVL.

This rearrangement joins TRBV29-1 to TRBJ1-2; possibly TRBD1 for D (5 bases). The V end lost 8 bases, the J end lost 4 bases, and 14 bases lay between the germline ends. This CDR3 region has 12 residues. From germline, CDR1 is SQVTM and CDR2 ANQGSEA. This CDR3 reads CSCQDRGYGYTF. DNA of the CDR3: TGCAGCTGCCAGGATAGGGGCTATGGCTACACCTTC.

This clonotype was counted between two and nine times. V is TRBV4-1 and J is TRBJ2-7, with D possibly being TRBD1 (6 bases). This CDR3 is 15 amino acids long. Germline values: CDR1 MGHRA, CDR2 YSYEKL. The V gene lost 0 bases and the J gene lost 4 bases, with 13 bases spanning the gap. The CDR3 bases are TGCGCCAGCAGCCAAGATCTCGACAGGTCGTACGAGCAGTACGTC. The encoded protein is CASSQDLDRSYEQYV.

This clonotype was detected once. The chain is built from TRBV15 and TRBJ1-1, with D tentatively TRBD1 (5 bases). The CDR3 consists of 15 residues. V lost 0 bases to trimming and J lost 1 base, with 9 bases between them. Looked up from germline, CDR1 is LNHNV and CDR2 is YYDKDF (reference sequence). The CDR3 DNA follows: TGTGCCACCAGCAGAGATCAGGGATCGAACACTGAAGCTTTCTTT. It specifies CATSRDQGSNTEAFF.

The chain combines TRBV5-4 with TRBJ2-1; the D gene is possibly TRBD2 (6 bases). Germline V gene sequence: CDR1 SGHNT, CDR2 YYREEE (reference sequence). The CDR3 has 16 amino acids. V gave up 4 bases and J gave up 0 bases, with 14 bases separating them. The CDR3 DNA reads as TGTGCCAGCAGCGCGAGGGACTTGAGCTCCTACAATGAGCAGTTCTTC. This translates into CASSARDLSSYNEQFF.

The chain has TRBV6-1 and TRBJ1-5; 10 bases agree with TRBD1. The ends lost 4 bases at V and 3 bases at J; junction bases unmatched: 6. CDR1 and CDR2 from the germline V gene are MNHNS and SASEGT. The CDR3 has 16 residues. CDR3 in amino acids: CASSGQGAIANQPQHF. CDR3 coding DNA: TGTGCCAGCAGTGGACAGGGGGCGATTGCCAATCAGCCCCAGCATTTT.

The chain recombines TRBV6-4 with TRBJ2-1, with D maybe TRBD1 (6 bases). The CDR3 length is 15 residues. The V end lost 0 bases, the J end lost 4 bases, and 10 bases lay between the germline ends. Germline V gene sequence: CDR1 MRHNA, CDR2 SNTAGT. The CDR3 here is CASSDSQQGYNEQFF. The CDR3 region has the DNA TGTGCCAGCAGTGACTCACAACAGGGATACAATGAGCAGTTCTTC.

This clonotype came up once. In DNA, the CDR3 is TGTGCCAGCAGCCCCCCGGAAGGGGGCGGTGGCTACACCTTC. This sequence encodes CASSPPEGGGGYTF. This chain connects TRBV7-4 to TRBJ1-2, with 7 positions matching TRBD1. Germline V gives CDR1 SGHVT, CDR2 SQSDAQ. The CDR3 has 14 amino acids. The V and J ends lost 5 bases and 7 bases, in that order; junction bases with no gene match: 10.